This note documents a single T cell receptor beta chain sequence. TCRdb keeps only in-frame clones here, not all; method: immunoSEQ multiplex PCR. The profile shows about 2,500,000 clones, roughly 92% of them singletons. The CDR3 consists of 13 residues. The germline V gene encodes CDR1 GTSNPN and CDR2 SVGIG (reference sequence). The ends were cut back, 5 bases at V and 0 bases at J, with 8 bases in the middle. The record originates from a study of shared clonotypes between healthy human individuals. This receptor was identified in a man younger than 35 in good health. The sample consisted of naive CD4+ T cells sorted from blood. The subset is: CD45RA+ positively selected. The rearrangement joins TRBV30 to TRBJ2-1; D is ambiguous. The DNA for the CDR3 is TGTGCCTGGGACCGAGGCTCCTACAATGAGCAGTTCTTC. This sequence encodes CAWDRGSYNEQFF.